This entry lists 26 T cell receptor beta chains sequenced from one sample in a study of blood T cell repertoires in COVID-19 (dated by TCRdb to the early 2020s). The library was prepared using the immunoSEQ multiplex PCR assay. Imported from immuneACCESS, the table was reduced by TCRdb to in-frame sequences with V and J called. These copies leave out some clones; in studies compared against another copy, an unresolved V gene accounts for under half, and the cause of the remainder is not known. The sample table lists some 300,000 clones, around 90% of them with a count of one. 1% of the sample belongs to the ten largest clones. The sequenced sample was PBMCs or T cells enriched from blood (not recorded which). The source of these receptors is a woman in her twenties or thirties who had recovered from COVID-19.

The chain joins TRBV29-1 to TRBJ1-1; the match to TRBD1 covers 9 bases. V lost 7 bases to trimming and J lost 1 base; unmatched junction nucleotides: 7. The CDR3 spans 14 residues. CDR1 is SQVTM, CDR2 ANQGSEA, per germline. In DNA form, the CDR3 reads TGCAGCGCCAATAGGGGACAGGGGAACACTGAAGCTTTCTTT. It yields the protein CSANRGQGNTEAFF.

A single count supports this clone. The chain recombines TRBV2 with TRBJ2-1, with 9 bases lining up with TRBD2. Looked up from germline, CDR1 is SNHLY and CDR2 is FYNNEI. This CDR3 has 15 residues. With V trimmed by 2 bases and J by 7 bases, 6 bases remained unmatched. CDR3 protein: CASSEPGGRGNEQFF. CDR3 DNA sequence: TGTGCCAGCAGTGAACCGGGCGGGAGGGGTAATGAGCAGTTCTTC.

The CDR3 loop reads CASSFAGGGYTF. As DNA, the CDR3 is TGTGCCAGCAGCTTCGCTGGTGGCGGCTACACCTTC. The V call is TRBV7-9, the J call TRBJ1-2; no reliable D call. V gave up 3 bases and J gave up 8 bases, with 10 bases separating them. This CDR3 is 12 amino acids long. Germline assignment: CDR1 SEHNR and CDR2 FQNEAQ (reference sequence).

This chain joins TRBV6-5 and TRBJ2-1; D perhaps matches TRBD1 (6 bases). V was cut by 4 bases and J by 2 bases, with 15 bases left in between. CDR1 is MNHEY and CDR2 is SVGAGI in the germline V gene. The CDR3 totals 16 residues. DNA of the CDR3: TGTGCCAGCAGTTTACCCCGACAGGAAACCTACAATGAGCAGTTCTTC. Translation: CASSLPRQETYNEQFF.

The chain has TRBV27 and TRBJ2-1; D is perhaps TRBD2 (6 bases). Trimming pared 3 bases from V and 1 base from J, leaving 10 bases between. Germline V gene lookup returns CDR1 MNHEY and CDR2 SMNVEV (reference sequence). The CDR3 consists of 15 residues. CDR3 residues: CASSLSSASYNEQFF. CDR3 in DNA: TGTGCCAGCAGTTTGTCTAGCGCTTCCTACAATGAGCAGTTCTTC.

The chain combines TRBV7-9 with TRBJ1-5; 8 bases fit TRBD1. Per germline, CDR1 SEHNR and CDR2 FQNEAQ (reference sequence). CDR3 size: 14 residues. V trimming: 5 bases; J trimming: 2 bases; junction bases outside the gene matches: 2. CDR3 protein: CASSTGGGNQPQHF. In nucleotides, the CDR3 is TGTGCCAGCAGCACAGGGGGTGGCAATCAGCCCCAGCATTTT.

The rearrangement uses TRBV9 and TRBJ2-2; TRBD1 matches 8 bases. The germline gives CDR1 SGDLS, CDR2 YYNGEE. After removal of 0 bases from V and 7 bases from J, the junction contained 5 bases not matched to a gene. The CDR3 is 15 amino acids. CDR3 nucleotide sequence: TGTGCCAGCAGCGTAGTTCAGGGGGCAGGCGGGGAGCTGTTTTTT. As protein: CASSVVQGAGGELFF. The variable domain in full, with the rest retrieved from reference TRBV9 and TRBJ2-2, is DSGVTQTPKHLITATGQRVTLRCSPRSGDLSVYWYQQSLDQGLQFLIQYYNGEERAKGNILERFSAQQFPDLHSELNLSSLELGDSALYFCASSVVQGAGGELFFGEGSRLTVL.

The chain is built from TRBV9 and TRBJ1-2; D remains ambiguous. The CDR3 sequence is 12 residues long. V was cut by 4 bases and J by 7 bases, with 11 bases left in between. From germline, CDR1 is SGDLS and CDR2 YYNGEE. The CDR3 loop is CASSISRFGYTF. CDR3 DNA: TGTGCCAGCAGCATAAGCCGCTTTGGCTACACCTTC.

This clone occurred once. The chain couples TRBV5-5 to TRBJ1-2, with D unclear. This CDR3 is 16 amino acids long. Looked up from germline, CDR1 is SGHKS and CDR2 is YYEKEE (reference sequence). The V end lost 1 base, the J end lost 2 bases, and 15 bases lay between the germline ends. The CDR3 protein is CASSLLGRWQNYGYTF. The DNA of the CDR3 is TGTGCCAGCAGCTTGTTAGGGAGGTGGCAGAACTATGGCTACACCTTC. Based on the CDR3 plus reference TRBV5-5 and TRBJ1-2, the full variable domain is DAGVTQSPTHLIKTRGQQVTLRCSPISGHKSVSWYQQVLGQGPQFIFQYYEKEERGRGNFPDRFSARQFPNYSSELNVNALLLGDSALYLCASSLLGRWQNYGYTFGSGTRLTVV.

This chain joins TRBV14 and TRBJ2-2; D gene uncertain. Germline V gene sequence: CDR1 SGHDN, CDR2 FVKESK. V was cut by 2 bases and J by 2 bases, with 9 bases left in between. This CDR3 comprises 15 residues. DNA of the CDR3: TGTGCCAGCAGCCAATGGCAGATAAACACCGGGGAGCTGTTTTTT. It is translated as CASSQWQINTGELFF.

The rearrangement joins TRBV27 to TRBJ1-5; D unresolved. Germline V gives CDR1 MNHEY, CDR2 SMNVEV (reference sequence). V gave up 5 bases and J gave up 4 bases, with 9 bases separating them. CDR3 length equals 13 residues. The CDR3 region is CASSPELNQPQHF. The CDR3 DNA sequence: TGTGCCAGCAGTCCGGAGTTGAATCAGCCCCAGCATTTT.

This rearrangement joins TRBV19 to TRBJ2-1; D is ambiguous. The CDR3 consists of 13 residues. Germline values: CDR1 LNHDA, CDR2 SQIVND (reference sequence). Deletions cut 6 bases from V and 8 bases from J, with 14 bases between. CDR3 loop: CASRSQLHHEQFF. The CDR3 coding sequence is TGTGCCAGTAGATCACAGCTGCACCATGAGCAGTTCTTC.

In regard to this clone: One junction end does not reproduce the germline sequence, and a read error may be involved. The rearrangement uses TRBV5-4 and TRBJ2-5; 9 bases align to TRBD2. The CDR3 is made up of 16 amino acids. Germline CDR1 is SGHNT and CDR2 is YYREEE (reference sequence). The CDR3 loop reads CASSGGSGGSQKTQYF. In DNA form, the CDR3 reads TGTGCCAGCAGCGGAGGGAGCGGGGGGAGCCAAAAGACCCAGTACTTC.

CDR3 nucleotides: TGTGCCTGGAGCCCTGGGAGAGGCAGGGGAACCTACGAGCAGTACTTC. Translated: CAWSPGRGRGTYEQYF. The chain uses TRBV30 and TRBJ2-7; tentatively, D is TRBD1 (6 bases). CDR1 is GTSNPN, CDR2 SVGIG, per germline (reference sequence). The CDR3 loop spans 16 amino acids. The germline V and J ends were trimmed by 3 bases and 2 bases, with 20 bases remaining between them.

In this sample, this clone turned up once. The chain recombines TRBV7-6 with TRBJ2-1; TRBD2 might be the D (5 bases). This CDR3 has 15 amino acids. Per the germline V gene, CDR1 is SGHVS and CDR2 is FNYEAQ. The V gene lost 5 bases and the J gene lost 0 bases, with 11 bases spanning the gap. For the CDR3, the DNA is TGTGCCAGCAGCATCCGGGGAAGCTCCTACAATGAGCAGTTCTTC. It specifies CASSIRGSSYNEQFF. The entire variable domain, with the rest obtained from reference TRBV7-6 and TRBJ2-1, is as follows: GAGVSQSPRYKVTKRGQDVALRCDPISGHVSLYWYRQALGQGPEFLTYFNYEAQQDKSGLPNDRFSAERPEGSISTLTIQRTEQRDSAMYRCASSIRGSSYNEQFFGPGTRLTVL.

The chain is built from TRBV5-8 and TRBJ1-1, with 9 positions matching TRBD1. CDR3 length equals 17 residues. CDR1 SGHTS and CDR2 YDEGEE come from the germline V gene. The V segment lost 2 bases and the J segment 11 bases; nucleotides outside the gene matches: 19. CDR3 amino acids: CASSFQIPKDRGRFAFF. CDR3 coding DNA: TGTGCCAGCAGCTTCCAAATACCTAAGGACAGGGGACGATTCGCTTTCTTT.

This clone was counted a few times. This chain links TRBV5-1 with TRBJ1-5; no clear D. Trimming removed 2 bases at V and 5 bases at J, with 14 bases between. Per germline, CDR1 SGHRS and CDR2 YFSETQ. The CDR3 runs 15 residues. The CDR3 DNA sequence: TGCGCCAGCAGCTTAGAAGGCGGGAGTTATCAGCCCCAGCATTTT. Translated, it gives CASSLEGGSYQPQHF. Filled out from reference TRBV5-1 and TRBJ1-5, the complete variable domain reads KAGVTQTPRYLIKTRGQQVTLSCSPISGHRSVSWYQQTPGQGLQFLFEYFSETQRNKGNFPGRFSGRQFSNSRSEMNVSTLELGDSALYLCASSLEGGSYQPQHFGDGTRLSIL.

The chain has TRBV28 and TRBJ2-3; a weak D match, TRBD1 (5 bases). Germline CDR1 MDHEN, CDR2 SYDVKM. The CDR3 has 14 amino acids. V was pared by 6 bases and J by 4 bases, with 14 bases between. The CDR3 nucleotides read TGTGCCAGCAGCTCCAGGGTGACCGCAGATACGCAGTATTTT. Translation: CASSSRVTADTQYF.

This clone was found a few times. The chain joins TRBV29-1 to TRBJ1-1; maybe TRBD1 (6 bases). The CDR3 consists of 13 residues. Germline CDR1 and CDR2: SQVTM and ANQGSEA. V was clipped by 5 bases and J by 5 bases, with 15 bases between them. CDR3 sequence reads: CSVPLGQGTEAFF. Written as DNA, the CDR3 is TGCAGCGTTCCTTTAGGGCAGGGGACTGAAGCTTTCTTT.

This clone was picked up a small number of times. Other DNA sequences in the same sample also yield this CDR3. The chain uses TRBV5-1 and TRBJ1-2, with TRBD1 matching 7 bases. CDR1 and CDR2 (germline): SGHRS, YFSETQ. This CDR3 has 14 amino acids. V was clipped by 0 bases and J by 4 bases; unmatched bases: 3. As DNA, the CDR3 is TGCGCCAGCAGCTTGGGACAGGGAGTCTATGGCTACACCTTC. It yields the protein CASSLGQGVYGYTF.

This clone was recorded once. The chain carries TRBV9 and TRBJ2-3; the match to TRBD2 covers 7 bases. V shed 4 bases, J shed 0 bases, and the junction held 5 bases outside the gene matches. The CDR3 has 15 residues. Germline CDR1 is SGDLS and CDR2 is YYNGEE. This CDR3 is CASSFRLASTDTQYF. The CDR3 DNA reads as TGTGCCAGCAGCTTTAGACTAGCCAGCACAGATACGCAGTATTTT. Full variable domain (rest looked up from reference TRBV9 and TRBJ2-3): DSGVTQTPKHLITATGQRVTLRCSPRSGDLSVYWYQQSLDQGLQFLIQYYNGEERAKGNILERFSAQQFPDLHSELNLSSLELGDSALYFCASSFRLASTDTQYFGPGTRLTVL.

This clone was seen only a few times. This rearrangement joins TRBV9 to TRBJ1-2; unclear D gene. CDR3 length: 15 amino acids. V was clipped by 2 bases and J by 7 bases, with 18 bases between them. Per the germline V gene, CDR1 is SGDLS and CDR2 is YYNGEE. This chain's CDR3 is CASSVSGRVSGGYTF. In DNA, the CDR3 is TGTGCCAGCAGCGTTTCCGGGAGGGTTAGCGGTGGCTACACCTTC.

This clone was counted once. The V and J genes are TRBV7-3 and TRBJ2-2; D is uncertain. The germline V and J ends were trimmed by 1 base and 7 bases, with 7 bases remaining between them. Per the germline V gene, CDR1 is SGHTA and CDR2 is FQGTGA. CDR3 length: 13 residues. CDR3 region: CASSLRSGGELFF. The CDR3 nucleotides read TGTGCCAGCAGCTTAAGGTCCGGCGGGGAGCTGTTTTTT.

This clone occurred a few times. The chain couples TRBV28 to TRBJ1-1; 9 bases agree with TRBD1. Germline CDR1 MDHEN, CDR2 SYDVKM. CDR3 length: 20 amino acids. V shed 6 bases and J 0 bases; nucleotides not matched to a gene: 20. CDR3 amino acids: CASSSGTGQPGPSLNTEAFF. DNA for the CDR3: TGTGCCAGCAGCTCCGGGACAGGGCAGCCCGGACCTTCCTTGAACACTGAAGCTTTCTTT.

This clone was seen only once. CDR3 in DNA: TGTGCCAGCAGTGAGTTGGCAGGGGGAGGCTACACCTTC. Protein: CASSELAGGGYTF. V gene TRBV6-1 combines with J gene TRBJ1-2; 7 bases are shared with TRBD1. V trimming: 3 bases; J trimming: 8 bases; junction bases outside the gene matches: 6. CDR1 MNHNS and CDR2 SASEGT come from the germline V gene. The CDR3 loop spans 13 amino acids.

The gene calls are TRBV14 and TRBJ2-3; weak D call: TRBD2 (7 bases). The V end was cut by 4 bases, the J end by 5 bases, with 10 bases between. This CDR3 has 13 residues. From germline, CDR1 is SGHDN and CDR2 FVKESK. The chain's CDR3 is CASSRGGGDTQYF. The DNA of the CDR3 is TGTGCCAGCAGCCGGGGGGGCGGAGATACGCAGTATTTT. Together with reference TRBV14 and TRBJ2-3, the CDR3 gives the full variable domain: EAGVTQFPSHSVIEKGQTVTLRCDPISGHDNLYWYRRVMGKEIKFLLHFVKESKQDESGMPNNRFLAERTGGTYSTLKVQPAELEDSGVYFCASSRGGGDTQYFGPGTRLTVL.